This TCR beta chain was profiled in a study of cytotoxic CD8 clonotypes in ibrutinib-treated CLL. Germline values: CDR1 SGHRS, CDR2 YFSETQ. Trimming left V 0 bases short and J 4 bases short, with 13 bases between. The CDR3 has 16 amino acids. Method: immunoSEQ multiplex PCR; TCRdb's copy keeps in-frame clones and lacks some. The sample yields about 310,000 clones, roughly 79% seen once. The specimen comprised PBMCs, sampled before ibrutinib treatment. This chain joins TRBV5-1 and TRBJ1-4; a weak D match, TRBD1 (5 bases). This TCR was sampled from a human donor with chronic lymphocytic leukemia. The CDR3 DNA sequence: TGCGCCAGCAGCTTGGGGGACGTTGGGTATAATGAAAAACTGTTTTTT. Protein: CASSLGDVGYNEKLFF.